This TCR beta chain was obtained from a study of shared clonotypes between healthy human individuals (dated by TCRdb to 2020 to 2022). With regard to the full study: The cohort comprised a couple of women and a few men aged 18 to 49 years. For each donor, CD4 naive and CD4 memory were each given three plates, CD8 naive was given two plates, and CD8 memory was given one plate. To estimate repertoire size and how much clonotype sharing occurs between individuals, the study deeply sequenced the blood TCR repertoires of about 5 healthy adults. To increase sequencing depth and limit assay-specific biases, different laboratories used diverse techniques to prepare libraries and sequence TCR repertoires. Between about 0.85 and 9.5 billion PBMCs per donor were obtained by leukapheresis. The paper's findings and limits, for the study overall: Pairwise subsampling indicated that sequencing depth was expected to affect the degree of clonotype sharing among donors. Because the study included a small number of donors, the genetic and exposure-history diversity represented was limited. Even with the large sequencing depth, rarefaction of the sorted-subset datasets indicated that sequencing was incomplete. Higher generation probabilities were observed for clonotypes shared by all four sorted-subset donors than for non-shared clonotypes. Roughly 5% of naive CD4, 3.5% of naive CD8, roughly 2.5% of memory CD4, and around 0.4% of memory CD8 clonotypes were shared across four donors. Naive subsets generally had larger estimated clonotype richness than memory subsets did. Sampling was restricted to blood, and TCR repertoires in tissues likely differ from the TCR repertoires found in blood.

Notes on this clone: What antigen it recognizes has not been identified. Qualities for individual bases were not recorded, and no much larger clone is one base off.

Using the deep immunoSEQ assay, TCR CDR3 regions were amplified from genomic DNA by multiplex PCR. For each cell subset, the extracted genomic DNA was distributed evenly across all wells of several immunoSEQ 96-well plates, and each plate served as one replicate. For sorted subsets, about 200 ng genomic DNA, equal to tens of thousands of T cell genomes, was loaded into each replicate PCR. The purified libraries were quantified using a Qubit 3.0 fluorometer, sized with a Bioanalyzer 2100, and then quantified again using the KAPA Library Quantification kit. Each immunoSEQ 96-well plate was sequenced on its own single-read 150-cycle Illumina NextSeq 550 flow cell. In the source study's methods: Because the immunoSEQ output held only junctional sequences and lacked quality scores, the filtering could not match the filtering applied to full-length reads. Sequences were annotated with PyIR, a Python wrapper for IgBLAST v1.9, and V/J genes and CDR3 were assigned using IMGT germline references. Reads were filtered out if the reads had weak V/J assignments (E-value above 1e-6), no CDR3, stop codons, out-of-frame junctions, or ambiguous translated residues. V3J clonotypes were defined as sequences sharing the same inferred V gene, J gene, and CDR3 amino acid sequence. Percentage overlap between repertoires was computed as shared unique clonotypes divided by the size of the smaller repertoire. Repertoire richness was assessed with RTK rarefaction, the Chao1 estimator, and Recon v2.1 estimates of unobserved clonotypes. For all TCRbeta clonotypes obtained by the gDNA method from four donors, generation probabilities were computed with OLGA. The table was pulled from immuneACCESS by TCRdb, which kept in-frame rearrangements only. Such tables lose some clones; where checked, under half of the loss comes from unresolved V genes, and the rest has no known cause. The D gene and trimming were derived from the DNA, and the V and J assignments and clone size from that table. The sample table records around 580,000 clones; 95% to 98% of these occur just once. The ten largest clones capture 0.3% of the sample.

For the CD8 naive samples, CD45RO-negative cells were positively selected for CCR7, yielding a CD45RA+CCR7+ population from which TemRA cells were excluded. Donors were healthy HIV-negative adults with no recently reported acute infections or vaccinations. Every donor was a Caucasian adult residing in Nashville, Tennessee, USA. After blood collection by leukapheresis, PBMCs were isolated using Ficoll-Histopaque density gradient centrifugation and then cryopreserved in the vapor phase of liquid nitrogen. Purity and quantity of every magnetically sorted T cell population were checked by analytical flow cytometry. Genomic DNA was isolated from each sorted fraction and quantified by UV absorbance on a Nanodrop 2000c. Via the germline V gene, CDR1 is MDHEN and CDR2 SYDVKM. The CDR3 contains 13 residues, cysteine and phenylalanine counted. The sequence is cut down to CDR3 DNA, 39 bases in frame from base 1. V and J lose 5 bases and 5 bases, and a span of 12 bases separates them.

Sequenced: naive CD8+ T cells sorted from blood. The cell subset or site label, read with the paper, signifies: CD45RA+CCR7+. The receptor comes from a man aged 25-40 years in good health. The chain couples TRBV28 to TRBJ1-2; the D gene is perhaps TRBD1, on 5 matching bases. CDR3 sequence: CASSRGVLYGYTF. At the DNA level, the sequence is TGTGCCAGCAGTCGGGGGGTTTTGTATGGCTACACCTTC.